This TCR beta chain was profiled in a study of shared clonotypes between healthy human individuals. Whole-study findings and limits: Investigators collected only blood, and repertoires in tissues likely differ. Naive subsets generally had larger estimated richness than memory subsets.

Concerning this clone itself: What it binds is unknown.

Germline CDR1 is SGHAT and CDR2 is FQNNGV. This CDR3 is built from 12 residues. V was pared by 3 bases and J by 7 bases, with 9 bases between. Recent acute infections and vaccinations were absent in the healthy HIV-negative adult donors. In the authors' workflow: Junction-only sequences produced by ImmunoSEQ had no quality scores, so filtering differed. Method: immunoSEQ multiplex PCR; TCRdb's copy keeps in-frame clones and lacks some. V, J and clone size were drawn from that table, and D and trimming were deduced from the DNA. The repertoire consists of hundreds of thousands of clones, with 73% occurring once and the leading ten covering 1.5% to 2%.

This TCR was recovered from a woman aged 25 to 39 in good health. The chain joins TRBV11-2 to TRBJ1-1; D not certain. The sample taken for sequencing was memory CD4+ T cells sorted from blood. This sample's subset: CD45RA-negative fraction. In DNA, the CDR3 is TGTGCCAGCAGCTTGACACAAGTTGAAGCTTTCTTT. Protein: CASSLTQVEAFF.